This TCR beta chain appears in the sequencing data of a study of T cell repertoires in cytomegalovirus infection. As for the study in general: The authors relied on CMV epitopes, both recently identified HLA-C-restricted and well-studied HLA-B-restricted. Study-level results: Dominant in the ex vivo response were TCR beta clonotypes restricted by HLA-C and specific for CMV.

TCRdb processed the reads anew with MiXCR; each CDR3 protein has one entry. The data show about 310,000 distinct CDR3 sequences, 25% seen once. In germline, CDR1 is MDHEN, CDR2 SYDVKM. Trimming pared 2 bases from V and 0 bases from J, leaving 14 bases between. The CDR3 is 16 amino acids. This clonotype has ten or more counts. Antigen unknown. The sequence derives from a human donor in good health (CMV status not recorded). Some clones in this sample may be carry-over from other donors' samples. This chain uses TRBV28 with TRBJ2-7; D not resolved. The specimen comprised cultured PBMCs, sampled from culture after CMV antigen stimulation. The DNA for the CDR3 is TGTGCCAGCAGTTTAGCCTCCGCATCAAGCTCCTACGAGCAGTACTTC. Its translation: CASSLASASSSYEQYF. Full variable domain (rest looked up from reference TRBV28 and TRBJ2-7): DVKVTQSSRYLVKRTGEKVFLECVQDMDHENMFWYRQDPGLGLRLIYFSYDVKMKEKGDIPEGYSVSREKKERFSLILESASTNQTSMYLCASSLASASSSYEQYFGPGTRLTVT.